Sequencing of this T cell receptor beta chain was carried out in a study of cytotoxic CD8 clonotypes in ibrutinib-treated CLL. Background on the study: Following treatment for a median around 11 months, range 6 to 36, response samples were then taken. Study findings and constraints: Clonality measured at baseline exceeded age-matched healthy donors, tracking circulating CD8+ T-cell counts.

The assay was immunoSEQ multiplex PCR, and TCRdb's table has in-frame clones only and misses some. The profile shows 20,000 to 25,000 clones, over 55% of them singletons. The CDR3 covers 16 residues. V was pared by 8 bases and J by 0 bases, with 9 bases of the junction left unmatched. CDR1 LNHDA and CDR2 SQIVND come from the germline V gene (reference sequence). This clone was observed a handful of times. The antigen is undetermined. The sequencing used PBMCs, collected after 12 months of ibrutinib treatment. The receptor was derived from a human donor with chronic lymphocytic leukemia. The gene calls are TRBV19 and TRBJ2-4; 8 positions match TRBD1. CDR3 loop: CASGTTGGRAKNIQYF. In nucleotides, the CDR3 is TGTGCCAGTGGTACCACAGGGGGTCGAGCCAAAAACATTCAGTACTTC.